These T cell receptor beta chains were read from a single sample in a study of blood T cell repertoires in COVID-19. Measured with immunoSEQ multiplex PCR; TCRdb has only the in-frame clones, and not every one. The table records under 300,000 clones, roughly 80% of them present only once. Sequencing was done on a sample of peripheral blood. The origin of the receptors is a woman older than 75 with active or convalescent COVID-19. Each CDR3 is given with its conserved first and last residue. A D gene is named only where the DNA matches it firmly. Only some rows state a clone size, as once, few, many or a class for expanded clones.

J gene | D gene | V gene | clone size | CDR3 length | CDR3 DNA | CDR3 protein
TRBJ1-1 | TRBD1 | TRBV7-9 | . | 18 | TGTGCCAGCAGCCCTATCTTCGCGACAGGGTTAATAGGCACCGAAGCTTTCTTT | CASSPIFATGLIGTEAFF
TRBJ2-3 | . | TRBV5-1 | . | 15 | TGCGCCAGCAGCTTGGGCGTCTTCCTCACAGATACGCAGTATTTT | CASSLGVFLTDTQYF
TRBJ2-3 | . | TRBV4-2 | . | 14 | TGTGCCAGCAGCCAAGACAGGGGCACAGATACGCAGTATTTT | CASSQDRGTDTQYF
TRBJ2-2 | . | TRBV15 | many | 14 | TGTGCCACCAGCAGAGGTACGAACACCGGGGAGCTGTTTTTT | CATSRGTNTGELFF
TRBJ1-4 | TRBD1 | TRBV19 | . | 15 | TGTGCCAGTAGTATCAAGGGGGCGACTAATGAAAAACTGTTTTTT | CASSIKGATNEKLFF
TRBJ1-5 | . | TRBV28 | . | 15 | TGTGCCAGCAGAACCCCCGAGGGGGGGATTCAGCCCCAGCATTTT | CASRTPEGGIQPQHF
TRBJ2-1 | . | TRBV19 | . | 17 | TGTGCCAGTAGTATAGATCGTGAACTAGCAGTCCCAGGTGAGCAGTTCTTC | CASSIDRELAVPGEQFF
TRBJ1-2 | . | TRBV5-1 | . | 14 | TGCGCCAGCAGCTTGGGGCAGGGGACGGATGGCTACACCTTC | CASSLGQGTDGYTF
TRBJ2-1 | TRBD2 | TRBV13 | once | 18 | TGTGCCAGCAGCTTAGATAGGGGTCCTAGCGGGAGTGGCGATGAGCAGTTCTTC | CASSLDRGPSGSGDEQFF
TRBJ2-5 | TRBD2 | TRBV5-6 | . | 14 | TGTGCCAGCTGCCAGCGGGGGGGAGTGGAGACCCAGTACTTC | CASCQRGGVETQYF
TRBJ2-2 | . | TRBV24-1 | . | 17 | TGTGCCACCAGTGATTTGTCGACAGAAGAGCACACCGGGGAGCTGTTTTTT | CATSDLSTEEHTGELFF
TRBJ1-2 | . | TRBV15 | few | 14 | TGTGCCACCAGCAGAGGCGCCAGCGAATATGGCTACACCTTC | CATSRGASEYGYTF
TRBJ1-5 | . | TRBV3-1/TRBV3-2 | . | 15 | TGTGCCAGCAGCGATAGGGGGACGGGCAATCAGCCCCAGCATTTT | CASSDRGTGNQPQHF
TRBJ1-1 | . | TRBV12-1 | . | 14 | TGTGCCAGCAGCTTTGAGGGGATGGAAACTGAAGCTTTCTTT | CASSFEGMETEAFF
TRBJ1-4 | TRBD1 | TRBV5-4 | . | 15 | TGTGCCAGCAGCGAGAAGGGGGCTAGTGATGAAAAACTGTTTTTT | CASSEKGASDEKLFF
TRBJ1-4 | . | TRBV28 | . | 16 | TGTGCCAGCTTGTATTCATCAGGCAGTAGGAATGAAAAACTGTTTTTT | CASLYSSGSRNEKLFF
TRBJ2-7 | TRBD2 | TRBV28 | . | 18 | TGTGCCAGCATCACCGGGGGGCCGACTAGCGGGAGCGCTTACGAGCAGTACTTC | CASITGGPTSGSAYEQYF
TRBJ1-1 | . | TRBV3-1/TRBV3-2 | . | 13 | TGTGCCAGCAGTATTACAGGGACCCCAGAAGCTTTCTTT | CASSITGTPEAFF
TRBJ1-1 | . | TRBV1 | few | 13 | TGCACCAGCAGCCAGTCCAGAAAAACTGAAGCTTTCTTT | CTSSQSRKTEAFF
TRBJ2-2 | TRBD2 | TRBV10-2 | once | 15 | TGCGCCAGTCTCTTTAGCGGGGTGAACACCGGGGAGCTGTTTTTT | CASLFSGVNTGELFF
TRBJ2-1 | . | TRBV12-2 | . | 21 | TGTGCAAGTCGCCCAGAATATCCGGGACAGGGTCCCTTAAGTCGACACAATGAGCAGTTCTTC | CASRPEYPGQGPLSRHNEQFF
TRBJ2-6 | . | TRBV5-8 | . | 13 | TGTGCCAGCAGCTTGAGACAGGTCAACGTCCTGACTTTC | CASSLRQVNVLTF
TRBJ1-5 | . | TRBV4-2 | . | 13 | TGTGCCAGCAGCCAAGATACAGGTCAGCCCCAGCATTTT | CASSQDTGQPQHF
TRBJ2-2 | TRBD1 | TRBV6-4 | . | 13 | TGTGCCAGCAGCGACAGGGGTACCGGGGAGCTGTTTTTT | CASSDRGTGELFF
TRBJ2-1 | . | TRBV6-5 | once | 12 | TGTGCCAGCAGCCGGAGGTGGGATGAGCAGTTCTTC | CASSRRWDEQFF
TRBJ2-7 | TRBD2 | TRBV7-9 | . | 13 | TGTGCCAGCAGTAGCGGGGGGGTCCACGAGCAGTACTTC | CASSSGGVHEQYF
TRBJ2-3 | TRBD2 | TRBV7-9 | . | 16 | TGTGCCAGCAGTCTAGCGGGAGGGCCGCGCACAGATACGCAGTATTTT | CASSLAGGPRTDTQYF
TRBJ1-4 | . | TRBV18 | . | 16 | TGTGCCAGCTCACCATTCAACCGGGTCGGGGGTGAAAAACTGTTTTTT | CASSPFNRVGGEKLFF
TRBJ1-5 | TRBD1 | TRBV9 | few | 15 | TGTGCCAGCAGCGCGGCATCACAGGGGGATCAGCCCCAGCATTTT | CASSAASQGDQPQHF
TRBJ1-5 | . | TRBV5-3 | . | 17 | TGTGCCAGAAGCTTGTGGTTAAGGGGGGGCTGCAATCAGCCCCAGCATTTT | CARSLWLRGGCNQPQHF
TRBJ1-1 | . | TRBV6-1 | . | 13 | TGTGCCAGCAGTGAAGGGAGGGGATCTGAAGCTTTCTTT | CASSEGRGSEAFF
TRBJ1-2 | . | TRBV6-2/TRBV6-3 | . | 16 | TGTGCCAGCAGCCCTGCCTTCGACTGGCGGGTCTATGGCTACACCTTC | CASSPAFDWRVYGYTF
TRBJ1-4 | TRBD1 | TRBV10-3 | . | 13 | TGTGCCATCGGGACAGGGGTTGATGAAAAACTGTTTTTT | CAIGTGVDEKLFF
TRBJ2-1 | TRBD2 | TRBV24-1 | . | 16 | TGTGCCACCAGTGACCGACACGGACTAGCGAACAATGAGCAGTTCTTC | CATSDRHGLANNEQFF
TRBJ1-6 | TRBD1 | TRBV6-6 | . | 15 | TGTGCCAGCAGTACTTATTCAGGGGGTAGGTCACCCCTCCACTTT | CASSTYSGGRSPLHF
TRBJ1-6 | . | TRBV25-1 | . | 17 | TGTGCCAGCAGTGGGCGGACAGAGCAGAACCATAATTCACCCCTCCACTTT | CASSGRTEQNHNSPLHF
TRBJ2-2 | TRBD1 | TRBV5-8 | . | 19 | TGTGCCATGCAGCGGTATTCGGGACAGGGGACCGCGAACACCGGGGAGCTGTTTTTT | CAMQRYSGQGTANTGELFF
TRBJ2-3 | TRBD2 | TRBV4-2 | few | 15 | TGTGCCAGCAGTCAAAGCGGGGGGGTGCCAGATACGCAGTATTTT | CASSQSGGVPDTQYF
TRBJ1-5 | TRBD1 | TRBV27 | . | 15 | TGTGCCAGCAGTGCCGGGACAGGCCACAATCAGCCCCAGCATTTT | CASSAGTGHNQPQHF
TRBJ1-1 | . | TRBV25-1 | . | 14 | TGTGCCAGCAGTGAAAATCGCGCGGGACCCGAAGCTTTCTTT | CASSENRAGPEAFF
TRBJ2-7 | . | TRBV5-1 | . | 15 | TGCGCCAGCAGCTTGGATGGGGCAGGGGCCTACGAGCAGTACTTC | CASSLDGAGAYEQYF
TRBJ2-7 | . | TRBV15 | . | 11 | TGTGCCACCAGCAGAGGAGACGAGCAGTACTTC | CATSRGDEQYF
TRBJ2-1 | . | TRBV4-2 | . | 15 | TGTGCCAGCAGCCACTACAGCTCCTCCTACAATGAGCAGTTCTTC | CASSHYSSSYNEQFF
TRBJ1-5 | . | TRBV5-4 | . | 11 | TGTGCCAGCGTCTCGCAGCAGCCCCAGCATTTT | CASVSQQPQHF
TRBJ2-3 | TRBD2 | TRBV2 | . | 15 | TGTGCCAGCAGTTCCACTAGCGGAAGCACAGATACGCAGTATTTT | CASSSTSGSTDTQYF
TRBJ2-3 | . | TRBV3-1/TRBV3-2 | . | 16 | TGTGCCAGCAGCCAAGATCGCGGGATTGGCACAGATACGCAGTATTTT | CASSQDRGIGTDTQYF
TRBJ1-4 | . | TRBV4-2 | . | 13 | TGTGCCAGCAGCCAAGCCCTTAATGAAAAACTGTTTTTT | CASSQALNEKLFF
TRBJ2-7 | . | TRBV5-1 | . | 15 | TGCGCCAGCAGCTTGGCTGGGGGGGCCTCGTACGAGCAGTACTTC | CASSLAGGASYEQYF
TRBJ2-1 | . | TRBV2 | once | 14 | TGTGCCAGCAGACCCGGGACTTCGTACAATGAGCAGTTCTTC | CASRPGTSYNEQFF
TRBJ2-1 | TRBD2 | TRBV19 | . | 15 | TGTGCCAGTAGTATGCGGGGGAGCTCCTACAATGAGCAGTTCTTC | CASSMRGSSYNEQFF